Listed here are 29 T cell receptor beta chains from one sample, sequenced in a study of identical twins. Each CDR3 protein gets one entry after TCRdb re-called the 5' RACE reads with MiXCR. The table records 690,000 or so distinct CDR3 sequences, around 5.7% of them present only once. Sequenced input: naive T cells sorted from blood. Every receptor here comes from a young man in good health.

In this sample, this clonotype turned up many times. The chain recombines TRBV5-6 with TRBJ2-1; D may be TRBD2 (6 bases). V gave up 2 bases and J gave up 8 bases, with 20 bases separating them. The length of the CDR3 is 16 residues. CDR1 is SGHDT, CDR2 YYEEEE, per germline. The CDR3 nucleotides read TGTGCCAGCAGCTTTGAACTAGCAACGGTCTGGGATGAGCAGTTCTTC. Translating gives CASSFELATVWDEQFF.

This clonotype showed up many times. The chain recombines TRBV12-3 or TRBV12-4 with TRBJ1-2; D may be TRBD1 (5 bases). This CDR3 spans 12 amino acids. V lost 3 bases and J 6 bases, leaving 8 bases between the germline ends. DNA for the CDR3: TGTGCCAGCAGTTTTTCCAGGGATGGCTACACCTTC. Its translation: CASSFSRDGYTF.

This clonotype was counted at least ten times. The rearrangement links TRBV6-5 to TRBJ1-2; D is unresolved. Trimming shortened V by 5 bases and J by 8 bases, and 9 bases separated the two germline ends. The CDR3 consists of 11 residues. CDR1 is MNHEY and CDR2 is SVGAGI in the germline V gene. CDR3 coding DNA: TGTGCCAGCAGTAACCCCGGCGGCTACACCTTC. Protein: CASSNPGGYTF.

In this sample, this clonotype turned up a few times. V is TRBV11-1 and J is TRBJ2-2; D possibly corresponds to TRBD2 (5 bases). The CDR3 spans 19 residues. Germline V gene sequence: CDR1 SGHAT, CDR2 FQDESV (reference sequence). V was shortened by 3 bases and J by 0 bases, with 20 bases between the two germline ends. The CDR3: CASSFSDLIRPPNTGELFF. The CDR3 coding sequence is TGTGCCAGCAGCTTTTCGGACTTGATCAGGCCACCGAACACCGGGGAGCTGTTTTTT.

This clonotype was detected only a few times. The rearrangement joins TRBV18 to TRBJ1-3; no reliable D call. The CDR3 covers 15 residues. CDR1 KGHSH and CDR2 LQKENI come from the germline V gene. The V gene lost 3 bases and the J gene lost 2 bases, with 11 bases spanning the gap. The CDR3: CASSPLQQPGNTIYF. In DNA form, the CDR3 reads TGTGCCAGCTCACCGCTTCAGCAGCCTGGAAACACCATATATTTT.

With regard to this clonotype: This may come from a read error, since a much larger clone is one base off. This CDR3 fails to terminate in the conserved phenylalanine or tryptophan, so it likely reflects a read error. The genes are TRBV25-1 and TRBJ1-2; D possibly corresponds to TRBD1 (5 bases). Trimming removed 5 bases at V and 5 bases at J, with 12 bases between. Germline assignment: CDR1 MGHDK and CDR2 SYGVNS. This CDR3 region has 13 residues. In DNA, the CDR3 is TGTGCCAGCAGTACGGGGACTTATTATGGCTACACCCTC. Amino acid sequence: CASSTGTYYGYTL.

This clonotype was recorded many times. The rearrangement links TRBV29-1 to TRBJ2-1, with D tentatively TRBD2 (7 bases). V lost 6 bases and J lost 2, with 17 bases in between. This CDR3 contains 15 residues. The germline V gene encodes CDR1 SQVTM and CDR2 ANQGSEA. This CDR3 reads CSVGGGTGTYNEQFF. CDR3 sequence (DNA): TGCAGCGTGGGAGGGGGTACGGGGACCTACAATGAGCAGTTCTTC.

As for this clonotype: A clone one base away is much larger, so this may be a read error. J is TRBJ1-1 and V is TRBV5-1; no definite D call. Germline V gene data show CDR1 as SGHRS and CDR2 as YFSETQ. CDR3 size: 12 residues. In nucleotides, the CDR3 is TGCGCCAGCACCAGGACGGGTACTGAAGCTGTCTTT. It translates to CASTRTGTEAVF.

This clonotype was seen a handful of times. The chain combines TRBV29-1 with TRBJ2-1, with 7 bases lining up with TRBD2. CDR1 is SQVTM and CDR2 is ANQGSEA in the germline V gene. With V trimmed by 3 bases and J by 4 bases, 3 bases remained unmatched. CDR3 length: 13 residues. CDR3 nucleotides: TGCAGCGTTGACCCCGGGAGGTACAATGAGCAGTTCTTC. It translates to CSVDPGRYNEQFF.

Only a few counts were recorded for this clonotype. The CDR3 region has the DNA TGTGCCAGCAGCCTCCCTCCAGACGGCCTATCTAATGAAAAACTGTTTTTT. Protein product: CASSLPPDGLSNEKLFF. The V gene is TRBV14, the J gene TRBJ1-4; D not resolved. The germline V gene has CDR1 SGHDN and CDR2 FVKESK. The CDR3 spans 17 residues. V was pared by 4 bases and J by 3 bases, with 18 bases between.

Only a few counts were recorded for this clonotype. V gene TRBV7-8 combines with J gene TRBJ2-5; 7 bases align to TRBD1. The germline CDR1 and CDR2 sequences are SGHVS and FQNEAQ. V gave up 1 base and J gave up 2 bases; unmatched junction bases: 13. The CDR3 is 18 residues long. CDR3 in DNA: TGTGCCAGCAGCTTAGTAGCCCGGCAGGGGGTCCCACAAGAGACCCAGTACTTC. It yields the protein CASSLVARQGVPQETQYF. Drawing the rest from reference TRBV7-8 and TRBJ2-5, the complete variable domain is GAGVSQSPRYKVAKRGQDVALRCDPISGHVSLFWYQQALGQGPEFLTYFQNEAQLDKSGLPSDRFFAERPEGSVSTLKIQRTQQEDSAVYLCASSLVARQGVPQETQYFGPGTRLLVL.

J is TRBJ1-1 and V is TRBV18; no reliable D call. The V gene's germline CDR1 is KGHSH and CDR2 LQKENI. There are 13 residues in the CDR3. Trimming left V 3 bases short and J 1 base short, with 6 bases between. The CDR3: CASSPTRNTEAFF. Written as DNA, the CDR3 is TGTGCCAGCTCACCCACGAGGAACACTGAAGCTTTCTTT.

Ten or more counts support this clonotype. V is TRBV7-4 and J is TRBJ2-5; TRBD2 aligns across 8 bases. Germline V gene lookup returns CDR1 SGHVT and CDR2 SQSDAQ. V shed 3 bases, J shed 2 bases, and the junction held 8 bases outside the gene matches. CDR3 length: 16 amino acids. The CDR3 region has the DNA TGTGCCAGCAGCTTTAACGGGAGGGTTGTTCAAGAGACCCAGTACTTC. Amino acid sequence: CASSFNGRVVQETQYF.

This clonotype was detected only a few times. The chain combines TRBV6-1 with TRBJ2-7, with a tentative D call TRBD2 (6 bases). Trimming took 7 bases from V and 4 from J, leaving 14 bases between them. Germline CDR1 MNHNS, CDR2 SASEGT. CDR3 length: 13 amino acids. In nucleotides, the CDR3 is TGTGCCAGCAAATGGGGCGGGAAATACGAGCAGTACTTC. Protein product: CASKWGGKYEQYF.

The rearrangement joins TRBV10-3 to TRBJ1-2; no clear D. This CDR3 has 15 amino acids. With 3 bases removed from V and 8 bases from J, the gap between germline ends came to 19 bases. Germline assignment: CDR1 ENHRY and CDR2 SYGVKD. CDR3: CAISDKRETQWGYTF. The CDR3 DNA sequence: TGTGCCATCAGTGATAAAAGGGAGACTCAGTGGGGCTACACCTTC.

This clonotype was counted ten times or more. The V and J genes are TRBV11-2 and TRBJ2-7; D gene uncertain. Germline CDR1 and CDR2: SGHAT and FQNNGV. This CDR3 has 14 residues. V gave up 3 bases and J gave up 2 bases, with 11 bases separating them. Here the CDR3 reads CASSFRRQPYEQYF. The CDR3 coding sequence is TGTGCCAGCAGCTTTCGCAGGCAACCCTACGAGCAGTACTTC.

This clonotype was counted ten times or more. The chain joins TRBV12-3 or TRBV12-4 to TRBJ1-2, with a tentative D call TRBD1 (5 bases). Trimming shortened V by 6 bases and J by 2 bases, and 13 bases separated the two germline ends. The CDR3 covers 14 residues. The CDR3 protein is CASRRRDGNYGYTF. The CDR3 nucleotides are TGTGCCAGCAGGCGTAGGGACGGAAACTATGGCTACACCTTC.

The V call is TRBV3-1, the J call TRBJ1-2, with D possibly being TRBD1 (6 bases). V lost 4 bases and J lost 5, with 8 bases in between. Germline V gives CDR1 LGHDT, CDR2 YNNKEL (reference sequence). The CDR3 sequence is 12 residues long. The CDR3 nucleotides are TGTGCCAGCAGCCGTGGACAGTATGGCTACACCTTC. It is translated as CASSRGQYGYTF.

This clonotype was recorded at least ten times. V gene TRBV4-3 combines with J gene TRBJ2-1, with D possibly matching TRBD2 (5 bases). The V gene's germline CDR1 is LGHNA and CDR2 YSLEER. There are 14 residues in the CDR3. Trimming pared 1 base from V and 6 bases from J, leaving 10 bases between. CDR3 protein: CASSQVRTSNEQFF. Here the CDR3 DNA reads TGCGCCAGCAGCCAAGTGCGTACTAGCAATGAGCAGTTCTTC.

This clonotype was counted ten times or more. The J gene is TRBJ1-3, the V gene TRBV7-6; no reliable D call. V lost 5 bases and J 5 bases, leaving 13 bases between the germline ends. Germline V gene lookup returns CDR1 SGHVS and CDR2 FNYEAQ. The CDR3 runs 14 residues. This CDR3 is CASSAHGGRNTIYF. The CDR3 DNA is TGTGCCAGCAGCGCACACGGCGGGAGAAACACCATATATTTT.

This clonotype was recorded many times. The chain recombines TRBV20-1 with TRBJ1-1; D might be TRBD1 (5 bases). Germline V lookup: CDR1 DFQATT, CDR2 SNEGSKA (reference sequence). V was trimmed by 0 bases and J by 3 bases, leaving 14 bases between them. This CDR3 has 15 residues. The CDR3 coding sequence is TGCAGTGCTAGAGATCGGGGGGGAGGGGACACTGAAGCTTTCTTT. Encoded protein: CSARDRGGGDTEAFF.

This clonotype has a handful of counts. The chain employs TRBV6-5 and TRBJ1-6, with 9 bases identical to TRBD1. The junction had 0 bases not matched to a gene; V was cut back by 5 bases and J by 13 bases. CDR3 length: 11 amino acids. CDR1 and CDR2 (germline): MNHEY, SVGAGI. The CDR3 here is CASSDRGPLHF. The CDR3 DNA follows: TGTGCCAGCAGTGACAGGGGGCCCCTCCACTTT.

This clonotype was recorded many times. This sequence joins TRBV4-1 and TRBJ2-3; D remains ambiguous. The V end was cut by 0 bases, the J end by 4 bases, with 5 bases between. Germline values: CDR1 MGHRA, CDR2 YSYEKL. The CDR3 is 13 residues long. This CDR3 is CASSQDVPDTQYF. CDR3 nucleotide sequence: TGCGCCAGCAGCCAAGACGTCCCAGATACGCAGTATTTT.

This clonotype appeared many times. The chain employs TRBV4-2 and TRBJ2-1; TRBD2 matches at 8 bases. Germline V lookup: CDR1 LGHNA, CDR2 YNFKEQ. Trimming removed 1 base from V and 4 bases from J; junction bases left unmatched: 3. CDR3 length equals 15 residues. Here the CDR3 DNA reads TGTGCCAGCAGCCAAGGCGGGAGGATTTACAATGAGCAGTTCTTC. It yields the protein CASSQGGRIYNEQFF.

Written as DNA, the CDR3 is TGTGCCGGGGTTAGCGGGGTTAGCACAGATACGCAGTATTTT. This codes for CAGVSGVSTDTQYF. This chain connects TRBV2 to TRBJ2-3; 8 positions match TRBD2. The CDR3 is 14 residues long. Germline trimming cut 11 bases from V and 0 bases from J; bases unmatched to any gene: 7. Germline V gene lookup returns CDR1 SNHLY and CDR2 FYNNEI.

There are many counts of this clonotype. The chain carries TRBV12-3 or TRBV12-4 and TRBJ1-1; the D gene is possibly TRBD1 (6 bases). The V end lost 2 bases, the J end lost 8 bases, and 12 bases lay between the germline ends. This CDR3 comprises 13 residues. CDR3 protein: CASSLMGAKEAFF. The CDR3 DNA follows: TGTGCCAGCAGTTTAATGGGGGCGAAGGAAGCTTTCTTT.

This clonotype was detected many times. The genes are TRBV5-1 and TRBJ2-2; D perhaps matches TRBD1 (6 bases). The CDR3 loop spans 15 amino acids. Trimming left V 4 bases short and J 3 bases short, with 13 bases between. Germline V lookup: CDR1 SGHRS, CDR2 YFSETQ. Here the CDR3 DNA reads TGCGCCAGCAGCAAAACCAGGACAGACACCGGGGAGCTGTTTTTT. As protein: CASSKTRTDTGELFF.

The CDR3 coding sequence is TGTGCCAGCAGTCGGGACACTTTGACCACAGATACGCAGTATTTT. It encodes CASSRDTLTTDTQYF. The V call is TRBV12-3 or TRBV12-4, the J call TRBJ2-3; D possibly corresponds to TRBD1 (6 bases). The CDR3 loop spans 15 amino acids. V lost 5 bases and J 2 bases, leaving 14 bases between the germline ends.

This clonotype was observed a few times. The chain is built from TRBV20-1 and TRBJ2-3; D is unclear. V dropped 6 bases and J dropped 5 bases, with 6 bases sitting between them. The CDR3 is 10 residues long. Germline V lookup: CDR1 DFQATT, CDR2 SNEGSKA (reference sequence). The CDR3 coding sequence is TGCAGTGCCAATATAGATACGCAGTATTTT. Translating it yields CSANIDTQYF.